Listed here are 29 T cell receptor beta chains from one sample, sequenced in a study of blood T cells in healthy people across ages. Combining a sample-barcoded 5' primer with a J-beta primer mix, a second PCR ran for 7 to 11 cycles. TCRdb redid the calling of the 5' RACE reads with MiXCR, one entry per CDR3 protein. The sample yields 790,000 or so distinct CDR3 sequences, around three fifths seen once. Sequencing was done on a sample of blood. The receptors come from a man between 35 and 55 years old in good health.

V is TRBV12-5 and J is TRBJ2-7, with D perhaps matching TRBD2 (5 bases). This CDR3 is 11 amino acids long. Germline CDR1 LGHNT, CDR2 FRNRAP. The germline V and J ends were trimmed by 5 bases and 12 bases, with 14 bases remaining between them. The CDR3 reads CASGLTTGAYF. The CDR3 nucleotides are TGTGCTAGTGGTCTGACTACGGGCGCGTACTTC.

This clonotype was observed once. The J gene is TRBJ2-1, the V gene TRBV5-1, with unresolved D. V gave up 4 bases and J gave up 5 bases, with 13 bases separating them. CDR1 and CDR2 (germline): SGHRS, YFSETQ. The CDR3 is made up of 14 amino acids. CDR3 loop: CASSTPLADNEQFF. In nucleotides, the CDR3 is TGCGCCAGCAGCACGCCTTTAGCCGACAATGAGCAGTTCTTC.

V gene TRBV25-1 combines with J gene TRBJ2-7; D is ambiguous. The germline CDR1 and CDR2 sequences are MGHDK and SYGVNS. CDR3 length: 10 amino acids. Trimming shortened V by 7 bases and J by 6 bases, and 7 bases separated the two germline ends. The CDR3 sequence: CASIFSEQYF. DNA of the CDR3: TGTGCCAGCATATTTTCCGAGCAGTACTTC.

The sample holds one count of this clonotype. This chain links TRBV28 with TRBJ2-5, with 11 bases fitting TRBD2. This CDR3 spans 15 amino acids. J gave up 5 bases and V 5 bases, and 7 bases lay outside the gene matches. Germline assignment: CDR1 MDHEN and CDR2 SYDVKM. The CDR3 loop is CASSPRLAGSETQYF. CDR3 in DNA: TGTGCCAGCAGTCCACGACTAGCGGGGTCGGAGACCCAGTACTTC.

The rearrangement links TRBV20-1 to TRBJ2-5; 9 bases are shared with TRBD2. The DNA end is more similar to TRBJ2-7, so the J call may be wrong. The CDR3 has 13 residues. Germline CDR1 reads DFQATT; CDR2 reads SNEGSKA (reference sequence). The CDR3 bases are TGCAGTGCCGCGGGAGGGCCTTTAGACGAGCAGTACTTC. It is translated as CSAAGGPLDEQYF.

This clonotype was counted between two and nine times. CDR3 in DNA: TGCAGCGCCTGGGGACAAACCAAGGCTAACTATGGCTACACCTTC. Amino acids: CSAWGQTKANYGYTF. The chain links TRBV29-1 to TRBJ1-2; D perhaps matches TRBD1 (6 bases). Germline lookup yields CDR1 SQVTM and CDR2 ANQGSEA. Trimming cost V 7 bases and J 0 bases, with 18 bases left between them. The CDR3 is made up of 15 amino acids.

The rearrangement joins TRBV4-2 to TRBJ1-6, with TRBD1 as a possible D gene (5 bases). The V and J ends lost 1 base and 3 bases respectively, with 7 bases between them. Germline V gene lookup returns CDR1 LGHNA and CDR2 YNFKEQ. The CDR3 extends over 15 amino acids. DNA of the CDR3: TGTGCCAGCAGCCAAGTCGACAGCTATAATTCACCCCTCCACTTT. Its translation: CASSQVDSYNSPLHF.

Concerning this clonotype: Since a much larger clone is just one base distant, this may be a read error. The chain joins TRBV27 to TRBJ1-5; 8 positions agree with TRBD1. In germline, CDR1 is MNHEY, CDR2 SMNVEV (reference sequence). Trimming cost V 7 bases and J 5 bases; bases outside gene matches: 7. The CDR3 spans 14 residues. This CDR3 is CASNFRGRDQPQHF. Written as DNA, the CDR3 is TGTGCCAGCAATTTCAGGGGGCGCGATCAGCCCCAGCATTTT.

The chain recombines TRBV7-3 with TRBJ1-1; D uncertain. The CDR3 has 13 residues. With 5 bases removed from V and 1 base from J, the gap between germline ends came to 8 bases. The germline V gene has CDR1 SGHTA and CDR2 FQGTGA. The CDR3 region has the DNA TGTGCCAGCAGCAGGGCGGAGAACACTGAAGCTTTCTTT. It yields the protein CASSRAENTEAFF.

This clonotype appeared a few times. V gene TRBV10-3 combines with J gene TRBJ2-7; 10 nucleotides match TRBD1. V was clipped by 10 bases and J by 2 bases; unmatched bases: 11. This CDR3 is built from 15 residues. CDR1 is ENHRY, CDR2 SYGVKD, per germline. CDR3 region: CATTDPGQGTYEQYF. For the CDR3, the DNA is TGTGCCACAACCGACCCGGGACAGGGGACCTACGAGCAGTACTTC.

This clonotype has only a few counts. The chain joins TRBV7-9 to TRBJ2-3, with D perhaps TRBD2 (5 bases). Trimming cost V 8 bases and J 0 bases, with 24 bases left between them. The CDR3 sequence is 18 residues long. The germline gives CDR1 SEHNR, CDR2 FQNEAQ (reference sequence). The CDR3 sequence: CASHLWGENITSTDTQYF. In DNA form, the CDR3 reads TGTGCCAGCCACCTTTGGGGAGAAAATATAACTAGCACAGATACGCAGTATTTT.

The CDR3 loop reads CASSERQIPGDTEAFF. The CDR3, as DNA: TGTGCCAGCAGTGAACGGCAGATCCCTGGGGACACTGAAGCTTTCTTT. The genes are TRBV25-1 and TRBJ1-1; D is unresolved. Germline CDR1 is MGHDK and CDR2 is SYGVNS. The CDR3 has 16 amino acids. The germline V and J ends were trimmed by 2 bases and 3 bases, with 16 bases remaining between them.

CDR3 coding DNA: TGCAGCGTTGAAGTTGGCCGGGAACAGTTCTTC. It translates to CSVEVGREQFF. This chain joins TRBV29-1 and TRBJ2-1; D might be TRBD2 (5 bases). V was shortened by 1 base and J by 13 bases, with 11 bases between the two germline ends. Germline-derived CDR1 and CDR2 are SQVTM and ANQGSEA. CDR3 length: 11 residues.

The CDR3 reads CASSFGGIKDEQYF. The CDR3 nucleotides read TGTGCCAGCTCATTTGGGGGTATTAAAGACGAGCAGTACTTC. The chain uses TRBV7-2 and TRBJ2-7; D tentatively fits TRBD1 or TRBD2 (5 bases each). The CDR3 loop spans 14 amino acids. The germline gives CDR1 SGHTA, CDR2 FQGNSA. Between the trimmed V and J ends, which lost 8 bases and 5 bases, there was a span of 19 bases. Complete variable domain (other parts from reference TRBV7-2 and TRBJ2-7): GAGVSQSPSNKVTEKGKDVELRCDPISGHTALYWYRQSLGQGLEFLIYFQGNSAPDKSGLPSDRFSAERTGGSVSTLTIQRTQQEDSAVYLCASSFGGIKDEQYFGPGTRLTVT.

This sequence joins TRBV7-9 and TRBJ2-5; no firm D call. This CDR3 has 15 amino acids. Germline lookup yields CDR1 SEHNR and CDR2 FQNEAQ (reference sequence). Trimming stripped 5 bases from V and 0 bases from J, with 13 bases between. This CDR3 is CASSPTGRYQETQYF. The CDR3 region has the DNA TGTGCCAGCAGCCCTACGGGCCGGTACCAAGAGACCCAGTACTTC.

V and J are TRBV6-2 or TRBV6-3 and TRBJ2-3; D not certain. V gave up 8 bases and J gave up 7 bases, with 4 bases separating them. The CDR3 extends over 9 amino acids. The V gene's germline CDR1 is MNHEY and CDR2 SVGEGT. The CDR3 DNA reads TGTGCCAGCGGATATACGCAGTATTTT. Amino acid sequence: CASGYTQYF.

This clonotype was recorded a few times. The chain joins TRBV29-1 to TRBJ2-3; D remains ambiguous. V lost 6 bases and J 6 bases, leaving 10 bases between the germline ends. This CDR3 region has 11 residues. Germline lookup yields CDR1 SQVTM and CDR2 ANQGSEA. In DNA form, the CDR3 reads TGCAGCGTGGGGAAAGTGGATACGCAGTATTTT. It translates to CSVGKVDTQYF.

V gene TRBV5-5 combines with J gene TRBJ2-1, with D possibly matching TRBD2 (5 bases). The CDR3 covers 15 residues. Germline loops: CDR1 SGHKS, CDR2 YYEKEE (reference sequence). The V and J ends lost 0 bases and 2 bases respectively, with 9 bases between them. The CDR3 DNA reads as TGTGCCAGCAGCTTGGTAGGGAGAGCCTACAATGAGCAGTTCTTC. Translation gives CASSLVGRAYNEQFF.

The rearrangement joins TRBV7-9 to TRBJ2-3; 7 bases agree with TRBD1. The V segment lost 4 bases and the J segment 5 bases; nucleotides outside the gene matches: 12. The germline gives CDR1 SEHNR, CDR2 FQNEAQ (reference sequence). This CDR3 has 16 residues. CDR3 bases: TGTGCCAGCAGCTCTTCGACAGGGAATGAGATAGATACGCAGTATTTT. Its protein is CASSSSTGNEIDTQYF.

The sample holds a few counts of this clonotype. The gene calls are TRBV11-1 and TRBJ1-2; D remains ambiguous. V lost 4 bases to trimming and J lost 1 base, with 7 bases between them. Germline assignment: CDR1 SGHAT and CDR2 FQDESV (reference sequence). The length of the CDR3 is 13 residues. The CDR3 loop reads CASSSRGNYGYTF. CDR3 sequence (DNA): TGTGCCAGCAGCTCGCGGGGTAACTATGGCTACACCTTC.

This clonotype was counted a few times. The chain has TRBV20-1 and TRBJ2-3, with D possibly being TRBD2 (6 bases). The V gene's germline CDR1 is DFQATT and CDR2 SNEGSKA (reference sequence). CDR3 length: 17 residues. V lost 1 base and J 0 bases, leaving 17 bases between the germline ends. CDR3: CSARGWRAGLSTDTQYF. The CDR3 region has the DNA TGCAGTGCTAGAGGGTGGAGAGCGGGCCTTAGCACAGATACGCAGTATTTT.

The V gene is TRBV6-5, the J gene TRBJ2-3; 10 positions match TRBD2. The V segment lost 1 base and the J segment 3 bases; nucleotides outside the gene matches: 4. This CDR3 region has 16 residues. CDR1 and CDR2 (germline): MNHEY, SVGAGI. The DNA of the CDR3 is TGTGCCAGCAGTTACTTAATTAGCGGGGGGACAGATACGCAGTATTTT. Encoded protein: CASSYLISGGTDTQYF.

A single count supports this clonotype. The chain couples TRBV20-1 to TRBJ2-1; D not certain. Trimming removed 2 bases at V and 6 bases at J, with 17 bases between. This CDR3 comprises 15 residues. Germline V gene data show CDR1 as DFQATT and CDR2 as SNEGSKA (reference sequence). The CDR3 sequence: CSARSPEERSNEQFF. Here the CDR3 DNA reads TGCAGTGCTAGATCACCCGAAGAACGGAGCAATGAGCAGTTCTTC.

This rearrangement joins TRBV6-5 to TRBJ2-3, with a weak D call TRBD1 (6 bases). The length of the CDR3 is 12 residues. The germline V gene encodes CDR1 MNHEY and CDR2 SVGAGI. Trimming left V 5 bases short and J 14 bases short, with 17 bases between. CDR3 in DNA: TGTGCCAGCAGTAATGACAGGAGCCGGCCGTATTTT. Amino acid sequence: CASSNDRSRPYF.

The rearrangement uses TRBV28 and TRBJ2-7; D is possibly TRBD1 (5 bases). CDR3 length: 16 residues. V lost 3 bases to trimming and J lost 3 bases, with 18 bases between them. Germline V CDR1 and CDR2: MDHEN, SYDVKM. CDR3 amino acids: CASSLPSGAADYEQYF. As DNA, the CDR3 is TGTGCCAGCAGTTTGCCCAGTGGGGCCGCCGACTACGAGCAGTACTTC.

V and J are TRBV20-1 and TRBJ2-1; D tentatively reads TRBD1 or TRBD2 (6 bases each). TRBJ2-7 matches the DNA end more closely, so the J call is doubtful. The length of the CDR3 is 15 residues. Germline V gene lookup returns CDR1 DFQATT and CDR2 SNEGSKA (reference sequence). Written as DNA, the CDR3 is TGCAGTGCTCCCCGGCAGGGGACTCAATACAATGAGCAGTACTTC. As protein: CSAPRQGTQYNEQYF.

The rearrangement joins TRBV7-9 to TRBJ2-5; D is possibly TRBD2 (6 bases). Trimming removed 7 bases at V and 3 bases at J, with 18 bases between. The germline V gene encodes CDR1 SEHNR and CDR2 FQNEAQ (reference sequence). The CDR3 totals 15 residues. The CDR3 sequence is CASNPFGGLEETQYF. The CDR3 coding sequence is TGTGCCAGCAACCCATTCGGGGGTCTGGAAGAGACCCAGTACTTC. Combining the CDR3 with reference TRBV7-9 and TRBJ2-5 gives the whole variable domain DTGVSQNPRHKITKRGQNVTFRCDPISEHNRLYWYRQTLGQGPEFLTYFQNEAQLEKSRLLSDRFSAERPKGSFSTLEIQRTEQGDSAMYLCASNPFGGLEETQYFGPGTRLLVL.

The V gene is TRBV7-2, the J gene TRBJ2-6; D is uncertain. Between the trimmed V and J ends, which lost 3 bases and 0 bases, there was a span of 6 bases. The V gene's germline CDR1 is SGHTA and CDR2 FQGNSA. The CDR3 length is 15 residues. The CDR3 bases are TGTGCCAGCAGCTTTTATCGCTCTGGGGCCAACGTCCTGACTTTC. Protein: CASSFYRSGANVLTF. The full variable domain, completed using reference TRBV7-2 and TRBJ2-6, is GAGVSQSPSNKVTEKGKDVELRCDPISGHTALYWYRQSLGQGLEFLIYFQGNSAPDKSGLPSDRFSAERTGGSVSTLTIQRTQQEDSAVYLCASSFYRSGANVLTFGAGSRLTVL.

This clonotype was seen a handful of times. This sequence joins TRBV6-2 or TRBV6-3 and TRBJ2-5; tentatively, D is TRBD1 or TRBD2 (6 bases each). In germline, CDR1 is MNHEY, CDR2 SVGEGT. CDR3 length equals 13 residues. V was cut by 6 bases and J by 11 bases, with 19 bases left in between. CDR3 sequence (DNA): TGTGCCAGCAGCCAGGGGCTTAGCCGGGAGCAGTACTTC. Residues: CASSQGLSREQYF.